This TCR beta chain was observed in a study of T cell changes during pregnancy in multiple sclerosis. TCRdb's table, derived via immunoSEQ multiplex PCR, lists solely in-frame clones and lacks some. The repertoire holds approximately 80,000 clones, with approximately 95% as singletons. The germline gives CDR1 LNHNV, CDR2 YYDKDF (reference sequence). Trimming stripped 1 base from V and 3 bases from J, with 7 bases between. The CDR3 sequence is 13 residues long. The sequenced sample was peripheral blood, obtained in the second trimester of pregnancy. This TCR was sampled from a female donor in good health, enrolled as a control in a pregnancy study. The chain recombines TRBV15 with TRBJ2-7, with no clear D. Here the CDR3 reads CATSRGAGYEQYF. CDR3 bases: TGTGCCACCAGCAGAGGAGCAGGCTACGAGCAGTACTTC.